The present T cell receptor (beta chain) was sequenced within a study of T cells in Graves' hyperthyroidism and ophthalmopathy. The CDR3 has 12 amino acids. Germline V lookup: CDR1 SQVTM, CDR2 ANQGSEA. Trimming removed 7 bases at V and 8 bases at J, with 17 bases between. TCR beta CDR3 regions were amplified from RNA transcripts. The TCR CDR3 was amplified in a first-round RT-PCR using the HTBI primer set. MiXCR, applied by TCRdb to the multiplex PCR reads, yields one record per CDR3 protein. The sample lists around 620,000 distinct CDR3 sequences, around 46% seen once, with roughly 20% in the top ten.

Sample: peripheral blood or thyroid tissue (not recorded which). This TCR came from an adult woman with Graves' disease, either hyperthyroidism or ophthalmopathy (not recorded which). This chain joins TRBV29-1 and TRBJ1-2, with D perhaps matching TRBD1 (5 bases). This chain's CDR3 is CSAEGRGGGYTF. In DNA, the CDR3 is TGCAGCGCAGAAGGACGGGGGGGGGGCTACACCTTC.